The 28 T cell receptor beta chains below come from one sample, sequenced in a study of glioma-infiltrating T cells. Amplification of TCR alpha and beta CDR3 regions from RNA used iRepertoire nested multiplex PCR. MiXCR was run by TCRdb on the multiplex PCR reads, yielding one entry per CDR3 protein. The repertoire holds approximately 12,000 distinct CDR3 sequences, with more than 20% as singletons. Sequencing was carried out using glioma tissue, nonneoplastic brain tissue, or PBMCs (not recorded which). Receptors were obtained from a human donor with low-grade glioma or glioblastoma, undergoing nonglioma brain surgery, or in good health (not recorded which).

This clonotype was recorded at least ten times. The chain has TRBV7-2 and TRBJ2-3; tentatively, D is TRBD1 or TRBD2 (5 bases each). The CDR3 runs to 16 residues. The ends were cut back, 1 base at V and 2 bases at J, with 13 bases in the middle. The V gene's germline CDR1 is SGHTA and CDR2 FQGNSA. CDR3 residues: CASSLGPGRHTDTQYF. In DNA, the CDR3 is TGTGCCAGCAGCTTAGGACCAGGGAGACACACAGATACGCAGTATTTT.

This clonotype is termed large. The CDR3 here is CAISESRGNTEAFF. The CDR3, as DNA: TGTGCCATCAGTGAGTCCCGGGGGAACACTGAAGCTTTCTTT. The chain has TRBV10-3 and TRBJ1-1, with D unresolved. Germline CDR1 is ENHRY and CDR2 is SYGVKD. Trimming shortened V by 0 bases and J by 1 base, and 6 bases separated the two germline ends. The CDR3 sequence is 14 residues long.

Many counts were recorded for this clonotype. The chain joins TRBV6-6 to TRBJ2-3; D gene unclear. V gave up 0 bases and J gave up 6 bases, with 7 bases separating them. The CDR3 sequence is 13 residues long. Germline V CDR1 and CDR2: MNHNY, SVGAGI (reference sequence). This chain's CDR3 is CASSYSAGDTQYF. As DNA, the CDR3 is TGTGCCAGCAGTTACTCAGCCGGGGATACGCAGTATTTT.

This clonotype was detected many times. V usage is TRBV27 and J usage is TRBJ2-7; D unclear. CDR3 length equals 14 residues. Trimming removed 3 bases at V and 0 bases at J, with 9 bases between. Germline V gene lookup returns CDR1 MNHEY and CDR2 SMNVEV (reference sequence). Here the CDR3 reads CASSFTVNSYEQYF. DNA for the CDR3: TGTGCCAGCAGTTTTACAGTCAACTCCTACGAGCAGTACTTC.

This clonotype was seen a single time. The rearrangement uses TRBV18 and TRBJ2-7; D may correspond to TRBD1 or TRBD2 (6 bases each). Germline-derived CDR1 and CDR2 are KGHSH and LQKENI. Trimming pared 2 bases from V and 6 bases from J, leaving 11 bases between. The CDR3 is made up of 13 amino acids. The CDR3 coding sequence is TGTGCCAGCTCACCATTCGGGGGCGGCGAGCAGTACTTC. It yields the protein CASSPFGGGEQYF.

In its sample, this clonotype was seen many times. The V call is TRBV27, the J call TRBJ2-1; perhaps TRBD2 as D (6 bases). Between the trimmed V and J ends, which lost 2 bases and 6 bases, there was a span of 11 bases. The CDR3 length is 14 residues. CDR1 MNHEY and CDR2 SMNVEV come from the germline V gene (reference sequence). The CDR3 sequence: CASSLGGLLNEQFF. The CDR3 DNA sequence: TGTGCCAGCAGTTTAGGGGGACTCCTCAATGAGCAGTTCTTC.

The CDR3 nucleotides read TGTGCCAGCAGTTTAGGAGGGGGATGGGGCACTGAAGCTTTCTTT. This sequence encodes CASSLGGGWGTEAFF. The chain has TRBV12-3 or TRBV12-4 and TRBJ1-1; a possible D gene is TRBD1 (6 bases). The CDR3 has 15 residues. The ends were cut back, 1 base at V and 4 bases at J, with 13 bases in the middle.

The sample holds many counts of this clonotype. The V call is TRBV6-6, the J call TRBJ1-5; no clear D. Looked up from germline, CDR1 is MNHNY and CDR2 is SVGAGI (reference sequence). The CDR3 consists of 15 residues. Deletions cut 0 bases from V and 6 bases from J, with 12 bases between. This chain's CDR3 is CASSYSGSLGQPQHF. The CDR3 coding sequence is TGTGCCAGCAGTTACTCCGGCAGCCTGGGTCAGCCCCAGCATTTT.

The chain has TRBV6-2 or TRBV6-3 and TRBJ2-1; perhaps TRBD1 as D (6 bases). The CDR3 sequence is 14 residues long. V gave up 6 bases and J gave up 10 bases, with 19 bases separating them. CDR1 is MNHEY, CDR2 SVGEGT, per germline. DNA for the CDR3: TGTGCCAGCAGCTGCCCGCCGGGACAACCCGAGCAGTTCTTC. It specifies CASSCPPGQPEQFF.

This clonotype was seen only a few times. V gene TRBV19 combines with J gene TRBJ1-6; D gene ambiguous. The V gene lost 6 bases and the J gene lost 10 bases, with 13 bases spanning the gap. The CDR3 runs 13 residues. From germline, CDR1 is LNHDA and CDR2 SQIVND (reference sequence). CDR3 bases: TGTGCCAGTAGCCTACAGTTTGCGTCACCCCTCCACTTT. It specifies CASSLQFASPLHF.

This clonotype turned up a few times. V is TRBV10-3 and J is TRBJ2-7; 7 positions match TRBD1. The CDR3 contains 12 residues. The germline V gene has CDR1 ENHRY and CDR2 SYGVKD. J was trimmed by 7 bases and V by 5 bases; bases with no gene match: 5. The CDR3 sequence is CAISTGTVEQYF. The DNA for the CDR3 is TGTGCCATCAGTACCGGGACAGTTGAGCAGTACTTC.

V and J are TRBV5-6 and TRBJ1-1; no clear D. The germline V gene has CDR1 SGHDT and CDR2 YYEEEE. This CDR3 contains 14 residues. The V and J ends lost 2 bases and 4 bases respectively, with 12 bases between them. CDR3 bases: TGTGCCAGCAGCTTTGGCAGGAGCAGCACTGAAGCTTTCTTT. Protein: CASSFGRSSTEAFF.

This clonotype was observed many times. The rearrangement joins TRBV27 to TRBJ2-1; D is perhaps TRBD2 (6 bases). The germline gives CDR1 MNHEY, CDR2 SMNVEV (reference sequence). The length of the CDR3 is 20 residues. The V and J ends lost 6 bases and 7 bases respectively, with 34 bases between them. The CDR3: CASSPLAPAARRAFSNEQFF. The CDR3 nucleotides are TGTGCCAGCAGCCCTTTAGCACCCGCCGCTAGGAGGGCATTTTCAAATGAGCAGTTCTTC.

This clonotype was detected many times. The chain joins TRBV27 to TRBJ2-1; 10 nucleotides agree with TRBD2. Germline V gene data show CDR1 as MNHEY and CDR2 as SMNVEV (reference sequence). This CDR3 spans 16 amino acids. The trim removed 5 bases at V and 0 bases at J, leaving 4 bases unmatched. The CDR3 is CASSPRLAGSYNEQFF. The CDR3 coding sequence is TGTGCCAGCAGTCCCCGACTAGCGGGCTCCTACAATGAGCAGTTCTTC.

This clonotype showed up many times. The chain is built from TRBV20-1 and TRBJ2-5; D remains ambiguous. This CDR3 has 15 residues. The ends were cut back, 2 bases at V and 6 bases at J, with 19 bases in the middle. Per germline, CDR1 DFQATT and CDR2 SNEGSKA (reference sequence). The CDR3 region is CSARQTRSVRKTQYF. CDR3 DNA: TGCAGTGCTAGACAAACCCGGAGCGTAAGGAAGACCCAGTACTTC.

Points on this clonotype: One end of the junction fails to match germline, which may point to a read error. V gene TRBV4-2 combines with J gene TRBJ2-3; D perhaps matches TRBD2 (6 bases). The CDR3 loop spans 17 amino acids. Germline V gene data show CDR1 as LGHNA and CDR2 as YNFKEQ. CDR3 DNA sequence: TGTGCCAGCAGCCACGTCGGGACTCAAGCTAGCACAGATAAGCAGTATTTT. This translates into CASSHVGTQASTDKQYF.

This clonotype was observed once. This chain uses TRBV2 with TRBJ2-7; 8 nucleotides agree with TRBD2. CDR1 SNHLY and CDR2 FYNNEI come from the germline V gene. The V and J ends lost 3 bases and 2 bases, in that order; junction bases with no gene match: 6. CDR3 size: 15 residues. In DNA form, the CDR3 reads TGTGCCAGCAGTGAGCGGGAGGACGGGGCCTACGAGCAGTACTTC. Protein sequence: CASSEREDGAYEQYF. Combining the CDR3 with reference TRBV2 and TRBJ2-7 gives the whole variable domain EPEVTQTPSHQVTQMGQEVILRCVPISNHLYFYWYRQILGQKVEFLVSFYNNEISEKSEIFDDQFSVERPDGSNFTLKIRSTKLEDSAMYFCASSEREDGAYEQYFGPGTRLTVT.

This clonotype was counted ten times or more. This chain uses TRBV28 with TRBJ1-2, with 7 bases lining up with TRBD1. CDR1 is MDHEN and CDR2 is SYDVKM in the germline V gene. The J segment lost 6 bases and the V segment lost 6 bases, leaving 13 bases of the junction unmatched. The CDR3 runs to 15 residues. CDR3 nucleotide sequence: TGTGCCAGCAGCCGCCCGAGACAGGGCGCGAATGGCTACACCTTC. Its translation is CASSRPRQGANGYTF.

The CDR3 region has the DNA TGTGCCACCAGTGATCGGACAGGTCTCGAGCAGTACTTC. This codes for CATSDRTGLEQYF. V usage is TRBV24-1 and J usage is TRBJ2-7; TRBD1 matches at 7 bases. This CDR3 region has 13 residues. In germline, CDR1 is KGHDR, CDR2 SFDVKD. Germline trimming cut 3 bases from V and 6 bases from J; bases unmatched to any gene: 4.

The V gene is TRBV5-5, the J gene TRBJ2-1, with D perhaps TRBD2 (6 bases). CDR3 length: 17 amino acids. The V end lost 4 bases, the J end lost 0 bases, and 17 bases lay between the germline ends. Per the germline V gene, CDR1 is SGHKS and CDR2 is YYEKEE (reference sequence). CDR3 DNA sequence: TGTGCCAGCAGCAAGGTAGCAGGCGGGGTCTCCTACAATGAGCAGTTCTTC. It yields the protein CASSKVAGGVSYNEQFF.

This clonotype was seen at least ten times. The chain combines TRBV6-2 or TRBV6-3 with TRBJ2-6; maybe TRBD2 (6 bases). CDR1 is MNHEY and CDR2 is SVGEGT in the germline V gene. The V and J ends lost 2 bases and 4 bases respectively, with 9 bases between them. The CDR3 runs to 15 residues. The CDR3 is CASSYGGSGANVLTF. For the CDR3, the DNA is TGTGCCAGCAGTTACGGGGGGTCAGGGGCCAACGTCCTGACTTTC.

A note on this clonotype: A much larger clonotype is one base distant, so this may be a read error. This chain connects TRBV20-1 to TRBJ2-4; TRBD1 matches at 8 bases. The CDR3 totals 13 residues. J gave up 8 bases and V 6 bases, and 9 bases lay outside the gene matches. Germline V gene data show CDR1 as DFQATT and CDR2 as SNEGSKA (reference sequence). CDR3 bases: TGCAGTGCCCTAGGGGACAGGATTGACATTCAGTACTTC. As protein: CSALGDRIDIQYF.

The chain combines TRBV11-2 with TRBJ2-5, with TRBD1 as a possible D gene (5 bases). V was shortened by 0 bases and J by 6 bases, with 8 bases between the two germline ends. CDR3 length equals 13 residues. CDR1 is SGHAT and CDR2 is FQNNGV in the germline V gene. CDR3 sequence (DNA): TGTGCCAGCAGCTTAGAGTACAGGCAGACCCAGTACTTC. It encodes CASSLEYRQTQYF.

This clonotype was picked up many times. The chain recombines TRBV20-1 with TRBJ2-7; no clear D gene. V was clipped by 4 bases and J by 3 bases, with 13 bases between them. The CDR3 loop spans 13 amino acids. The germline CDR1 and CDR2 sequences are DFQATT and SNEGSKA (reference sequence). CDR3 in DNA: TGCAGTGCTAAAGACTGGAACCTCTACGAGCAGTACTTC. Its translation: CSAKDWNLYEQYF.

About this clonotype: A much larger clone differs by one base, so this may be a read error. The chain combines TRBV3-1 with TRBJ2-1; 7 nucleotides align to TRBD1. V lost 5 bases to trimming and J lost 9 bases; unmatched junction nucleotides: 4. The CDR3 is 12 residues long. Germline CDR1 is LGHDT and CDR2 is YNNKEL (reference sequence). This CDR3 reads CASSSTGSEQFF. CDR3 coding DNA: TGTGCCAGCAGCTCGACAGGGAGTGAGCAGTTCTTC.

Here the CDR3 reads CASSPLMALAEAFF. The CDR3 DNA is TGTGCCAGCTCACCGCTCATGGCTCTGGCTGAAGCTTTCTTT. This chain uses TRBV18 with TRBJ1-1; D gene uncertain. Between the trimmed V and J ends, which lost 3 bases and 6 bases, there was a span of 14 bases. This CDR3 is built from 14 residues. Germline V gene sequence: CDR1 KGHSH, CDR2 LQKENI.

This clonotype was found many times. The chain carries TRBV14 and TRBJ1-5, with D possibly being TRBD1 (5 bases). Germline assignment: CDR1 SGHDN and CDR2 FVKESK. The length of the CDR3 is 19 residues. The V end was cut by 6 bases, the J end by 0 bases, with 24 bases between. The CDR3 region is CASSLWGEGIRHSNQPQHF. The CDR3 DNA reads TGTGCCAGCAGTCTCTGGGGCGAGGGGATTCGCCATAGCAATCAGCCCCAGCATTTT.

On this clonotype itself: A read error may explain this, as a much larger clone is one base away. V is TRBV3-1 and J is TRBJ2-7; perhaps D is TRBD1 or TRBD2 (5 bases each). This CDR3 spans 15 amino acids. The ends were cut back, 0 bases at V and 2 bases at J, with 11 bases in the middle. Germline V lookup: CDR1 LGHDT, CDR2 YNNKEL (reference sequence). The CDR3 nucleotides are TGTGCCAGCAGCCAAGAGAGGGGAGCTCCCTACGAGCAGTACTTC. Protein product: CASSQERGAPYEQYF.